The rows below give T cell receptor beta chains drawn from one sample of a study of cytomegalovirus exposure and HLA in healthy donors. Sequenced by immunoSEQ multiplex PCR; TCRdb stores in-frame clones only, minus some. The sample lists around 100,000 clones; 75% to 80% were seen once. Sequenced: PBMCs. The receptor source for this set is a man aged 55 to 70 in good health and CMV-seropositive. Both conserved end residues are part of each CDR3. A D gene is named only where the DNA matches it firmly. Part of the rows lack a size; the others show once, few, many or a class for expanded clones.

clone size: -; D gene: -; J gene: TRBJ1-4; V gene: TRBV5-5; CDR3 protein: CASSLGQSNEKLFF; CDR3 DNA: TGTGCCAGCAGCTTAGGACAGTCTAATGAAAAACTGTTTTTT
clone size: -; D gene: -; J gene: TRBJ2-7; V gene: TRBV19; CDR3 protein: CASSIGGSYEQYF; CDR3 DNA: TGTGCCAGTAGTATAGGCGGCAGCTACGAGCAGTACTTC
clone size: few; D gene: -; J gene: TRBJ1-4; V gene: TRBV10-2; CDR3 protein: CASSLTNEKLFF; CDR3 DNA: TGCGCCAGCAGCTTAACTAATGAAAAACTGTTTTTT
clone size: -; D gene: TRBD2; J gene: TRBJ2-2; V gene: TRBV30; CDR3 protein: CAWRRGGPNTGELFF; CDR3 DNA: TGTGCCTGGAGGCGGGGGGGACCGAACACCGGGGAGCTGTTTTTT
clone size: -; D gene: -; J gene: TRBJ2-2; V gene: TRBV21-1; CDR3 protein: CASSRSRDRLAGELFF; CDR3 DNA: TGTGCCAGCAGCAGGAGCAGAGACAGGTTGGCCGGGGAGCTGTTTTTT
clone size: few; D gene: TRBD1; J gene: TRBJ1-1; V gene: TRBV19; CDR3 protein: CASSGRTGIKNTEAFF; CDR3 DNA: TGTGCCAGTAGTGGCCGGACAGGGATAAAGAACACTGAAGCTTTCTTT
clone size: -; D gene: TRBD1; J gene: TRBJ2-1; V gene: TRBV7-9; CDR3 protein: CSSSSTGGGEQFF; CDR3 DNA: TGTTCCAGCAGCTCGACAGGGGGGGGTGAGCAGTTCTTC
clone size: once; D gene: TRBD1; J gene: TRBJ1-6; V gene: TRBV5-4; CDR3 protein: CASSPDRALYNSPLHF; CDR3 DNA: TGTGCCAGCAGCCCGGACAGGGCTCTGTATAATTCACCCCTCCACTTT
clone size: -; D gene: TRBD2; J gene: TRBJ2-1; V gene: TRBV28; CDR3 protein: CASSFGGSGGASEQFF; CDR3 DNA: TGTGCCAGCAGTTTCGGCGGGAGCGGGGGGGCAAGTGAGCAGTTCTTC
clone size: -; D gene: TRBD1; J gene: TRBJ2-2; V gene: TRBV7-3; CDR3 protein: CASSSGQGESGELFF; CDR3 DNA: TGTGCCAGCAGCTCGGGACAGGGGGAATCCGGGGAGCTGTTTTTT
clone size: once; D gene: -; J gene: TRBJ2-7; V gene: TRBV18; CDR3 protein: CASSPPGGLGYEQYF; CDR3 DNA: TGTGCCAGCTCACCACCGGGGGGACTTGGGTACGAGCAGTACTTC
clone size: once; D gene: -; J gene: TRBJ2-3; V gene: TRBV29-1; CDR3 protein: CSVDPLTGSDTQYF; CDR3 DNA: TGCAGCGTTGACCCCCTCACAGGGTCGGATACGCAGTATTTT
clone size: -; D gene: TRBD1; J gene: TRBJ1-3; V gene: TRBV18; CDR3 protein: CASSPLGQGAPSGNTIYF; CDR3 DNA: TGTGCCAGCTCACCTCTTGGACAGGGGGCTCCCTCTGGAAACACCATATATTTT
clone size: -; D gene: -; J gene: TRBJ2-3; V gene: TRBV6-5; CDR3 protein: CASSITLGGDTQYF; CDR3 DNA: TGTGCCAGCAGTATCACCTTGGGAGGAGATACGCAGTATTTT
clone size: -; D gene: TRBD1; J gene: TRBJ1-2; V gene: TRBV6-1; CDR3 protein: CASRAGQAGGHGYTF; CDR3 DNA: TGTGCCAGCAGGGCCGGACAGGCTGGGGGACATGGCTACACCTTC
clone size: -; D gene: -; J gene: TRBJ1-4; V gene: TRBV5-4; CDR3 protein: CASSPQGLNEKLFF; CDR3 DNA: TGTGCCAGCAGCCCCCAGGGACTTAATGAAAAACTGTTTTTT
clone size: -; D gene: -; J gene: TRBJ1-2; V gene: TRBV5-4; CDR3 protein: CASSVADSPTSKF; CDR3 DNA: TGTGCCAGCAGTGTAGCCGACAGCCCAACTTCTAAATTC
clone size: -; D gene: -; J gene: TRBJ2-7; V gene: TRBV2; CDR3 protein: CASRETGSIRNEQYF; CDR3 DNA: TGTGCCAGCAGGGAAACAGGGTCCATTAGGAACGAGCAGTACTTC